This T cell receptor beta chain was sequenced during a study of a mutant IDH1 vaccine in newly diagnosed glioma. Study summary: All eight of the vaccinations patients received fell in weeks 1, 3, 5, 7, 11, 15, 19 and 23. The initiation of vaccination occurred 4-6 weeks after radiotherapy alone, or with temozolomide cycles. Study outcomes and limitations: Changes in top peripheral clonotypes did not appear linked to pseudoprogression.

TCRdb keeps only in-frame clones here, not all; method: immunoSEQ multiplex PCR. Seen here are about 33,000 clones, around 89% observed once, and the top ten hold approximately 2.4%. Time point described: week 23, last vaccination. In every dose of vaccine, 300 ug of mutant IDH1 20-mer peptide was given alongside topical imiquimod. The donor cohort comprised cases of new WHO grade 3 or 4 IDH1-mutant, ATRX-lost astrocytoma. Comments on this clone: Its specificity is not known.

The clonotype comes from a man in his forties or fifties with glioma. Sample: PBMCs, taken from a glioma patient whose treatment included an IDH1 peptide vaccine.

CDR3 region: CASPEAREIPKNIQYF. The CDR3, as DNA: TGTGCCAGCCCCGAAGCCAGGGAGATACCCAAAAACATTCAGTACTTC. This chain links TRBV9 with TRBJ2-4; D assignment may be TRBD1 or TRBD2 (5 bases each). Germline lookup yields CDR1 SGDLS and CDR2 YYNGEE. The CDR3 sequence is 16 residues long. Between the trimmed V and J ends, which lost 7 bases and 2 bases, there was a span of 19 bases. The full variable domain, its missing parts supplied by reference TRBV9 and TRBJ2-4, is DSGVTQTPKHLITATGQRVTLRCSPRSGDLSVYWYQQSLDQGLQFLIQYYNGEERAKGNILERFSAQQFPDLHSELNLSSLELGDSALYFCASPEAREIPKNIQYFGAGTRLSVL.